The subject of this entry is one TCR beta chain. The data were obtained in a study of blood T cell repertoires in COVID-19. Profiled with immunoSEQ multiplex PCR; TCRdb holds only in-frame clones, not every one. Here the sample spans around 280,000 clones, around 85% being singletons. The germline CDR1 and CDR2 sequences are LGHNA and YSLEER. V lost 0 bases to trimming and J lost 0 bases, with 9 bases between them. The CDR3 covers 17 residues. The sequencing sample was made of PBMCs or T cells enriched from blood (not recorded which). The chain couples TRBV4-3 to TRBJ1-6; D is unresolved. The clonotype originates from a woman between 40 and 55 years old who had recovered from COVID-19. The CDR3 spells CASSQDLGSSYNSPLHF. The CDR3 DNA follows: TGCGCCAGCAGCCAAGATCTGGGGAGCTCCTATAATTCACCCCTCCACTTT.